This T cell receptor (beta chain) was retrieved from a study of shared clonotypes between healthy human individuals. Study-level background: CD4 naive and CD4 memory each took three plates per donor, while CD8 naive took two and CD8 memory one.

Trimming at V came to 6 bases and at J to 4 bases, leaving 7 bases not matched to a gene. The CDR3 contains 14 residues. Germline CDR1 reads MNHEY; CDR2 reads SVGAGI. The table came from immunoSEQ multiplex PCR; TCRdb's copy has only in-frame clones and leaves some out. The sample lists millions of clones; approximately 94% were seen once. Material for sequencing was naive CD4+ T cells sorted from blood. Subset described: CD45RA+ positively selected. The source of this sequence is a man in his late teens or twenties in good health. V and J are TRBV6-5 and TRBJ1-2, with 8 bases aligning to TRBD1. The CDR3 loop is CASRTGVLAYGYTF. The CDR3 DNA is TGTGCCAGCAGGACAGGGGTCCTCGCCTATGGCTACACCTTC.